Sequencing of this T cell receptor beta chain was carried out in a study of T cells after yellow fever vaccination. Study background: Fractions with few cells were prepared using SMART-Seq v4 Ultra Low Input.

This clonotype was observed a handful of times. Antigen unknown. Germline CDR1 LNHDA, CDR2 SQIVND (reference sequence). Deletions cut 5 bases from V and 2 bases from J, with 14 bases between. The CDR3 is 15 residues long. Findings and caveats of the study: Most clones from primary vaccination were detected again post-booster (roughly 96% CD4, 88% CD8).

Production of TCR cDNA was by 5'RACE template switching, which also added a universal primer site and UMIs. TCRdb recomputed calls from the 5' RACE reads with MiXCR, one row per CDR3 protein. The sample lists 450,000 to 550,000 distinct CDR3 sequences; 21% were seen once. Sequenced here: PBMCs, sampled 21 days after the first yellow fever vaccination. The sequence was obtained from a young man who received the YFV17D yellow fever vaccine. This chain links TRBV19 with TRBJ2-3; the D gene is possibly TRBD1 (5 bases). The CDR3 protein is CASSEGIGDTDTQYF. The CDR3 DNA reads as TGTGCCAGTAGTGAAGGGATAGGGGACACAGATACGCAGTATTTT.